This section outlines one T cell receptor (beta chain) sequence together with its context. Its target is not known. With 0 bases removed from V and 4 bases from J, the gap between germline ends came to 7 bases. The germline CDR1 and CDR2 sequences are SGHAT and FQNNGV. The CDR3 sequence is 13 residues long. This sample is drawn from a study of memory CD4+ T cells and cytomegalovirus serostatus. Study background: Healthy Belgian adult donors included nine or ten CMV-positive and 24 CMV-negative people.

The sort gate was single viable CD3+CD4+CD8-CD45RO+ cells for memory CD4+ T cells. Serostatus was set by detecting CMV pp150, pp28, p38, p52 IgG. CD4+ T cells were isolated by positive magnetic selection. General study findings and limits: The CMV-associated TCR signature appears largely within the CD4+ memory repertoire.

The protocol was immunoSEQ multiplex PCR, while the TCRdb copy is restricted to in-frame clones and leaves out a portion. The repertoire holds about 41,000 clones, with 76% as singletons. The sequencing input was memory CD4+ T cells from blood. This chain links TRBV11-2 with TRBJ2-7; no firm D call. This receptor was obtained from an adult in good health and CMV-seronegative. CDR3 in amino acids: CASSLDLSYEQYF. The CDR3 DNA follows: TGTGCCAGCAGCTTAGACCTTAGTTACGAGCAGTACTTC.